The 19 T cell receptor beta chains below come from one sample, sequenced in a study of blood T cells in healthy people across ages. A J-beta primer mix and a sample-barcoded 5' primer were used in a second PCR of about 7 to 12 cycles. TCRdb re-analysed the 5' RACE reads in MiXCR, keeping a single row per CDR3 protein. The table includes hundreds of thousands of distinct CDR3 sequences, roughly 58% detected once. Sequencing was carried out using blood. The receptors stem from a man aged 55 to 70 in good health.

This clonotype has a handful of counts. The gene calls are TRBV12-3 or TRBV12-4 and TRBJ2-7; weak D call: TRBD1 (6 bases). Deletions cut 4 bases from V and 5 bases from J, with 12 bases between. This CDR3 contains 13 residues. The DNA of the CDR3 is TGTGCCAGCAGTTCCACAGGGTTGGACGAGCAGTACTTC. This encodes CASSSTGLDEQYF.

The chain joins TRBV11-2 to TRBJ2-3, with 8 bases lining up with TRBD1. The germline V gene encodes CDR1 SGHAT and CDR2 FQNNGV. This CDR3 region has 16 residues. V was clipped by 4 bases and J by 1 base; unmatched bases: 7. CDR3 amino acids: CASSWGDRGRTDTQYF. The CDR3 DNA sequence: TGTGCCAGCAGCTGGGGTGACAGGGGACGCACAGATACGCAGTATTTT.

The chain is built from TRBV29-1 and TRBJ2-2, with TRBD1 matching over 10 bases. Trimming at V came to 6 bases and at J to 6 bases, leaving 7 bases not matched to a gene. Germline V lookup: CDR1 SQVTM, CDR2 ANQGSEA. This CDR3 has 14 amino acids. The CDR3 DNA reads as TGCAGCGTGGCCGGGACAGGGGTGGCCGGGGAGCTGTTTTTT. Protein: CSVAGTGVAGELFF.

The V gene is TRBV21-1, the J gene TRBJ2-3; TRBD1, the table's D call, was not compared with the DNA. TRBV21-1 represents a pseudogene. CDR3 size: 15 residues. CDR3: CASSNPGLATDTQYF. CDR3 DNA: TGTGCCAGCAGCAACCCGGGGCTAGCCACAGATACGCAGTATTTT.

This clonotype was counted once. The chain has TRBV2 and TRBJ2-5, with 8 positions matching TRBD1. The CDR3 runs 15 residues. The junction had 4 bases not matched to a gene; V was cut back by 2 bases and J by 2 bases. The germline gives CDR1 SNHLY, CDR2 FYNNEI. CDR3 nucleotide sequence: TGTGCCAGCAGTGAACTCAGGGGGCATCAAGAGACCCAGTACTTC. Its translation: CASSELRGHQETQYF.

This chain joins TRBV12-3 or TRBV12-4 and TRBJ2-3, with D maybe TRBD2 (6 bases). V was pared by 6 bases and J by 2 bases, with 15 bases between. CDR3 length equals 15 residues. CDR3 sequence reads: CASRLGGYNTDTQYF. The CDR3, as DNA: TGTGCCAGCAGACTCGGGGGTTACAACACAGATACGCAGTATTTT.

Turning to this clonotype: Germline and junction disagree at one end, which may indicate a read error. The chain recombines TRBV24-1 with TRBJ2-3, with D possibly being TRBD1 (7 bases). The CDR3 has 17 amino acids. Germline lookup yields CDR1 KGHDR and CDR2 SFDVKD. The CDR3 is CTTSEGQGGLRTDTQYF. Here the CDR3 DNA reads TGTACCACCAGTGAGGGGCAGGGGGGATTGCGCACAGATACGCAGTATTTT.

The chain carries TRBV28 and TRBJ2-7; 8 bases match TRBD1. Germline trimming cut 7 bases from V and 4 bases from J; bases unmatched to any gene: 6. CDR3 length equals 13 residues. Germline CDR1 is MDHEN and CDR2 is SYDVKM. CDR3 in amino acids: CASTNRGWYEQYF. CDR3 coding DNA: TGTGCCAGCACCAACAGGGGGTGGTACGAGCAGTACTTC.

The chain employs TRBV7-2 and TRBJ2-5; tentative D call: TRBD1 (6 bases). Germline assignment: CDR1 SGHTA and CDR2 FQGNSA. The CDR3 totals 14 residues. The germline V and J ends were trimmed by 5 bases and 5 bases, with 15 bases remaining between them. The CDR3: CASSRTAAQETQYF. CDR3 nucleotides: TGTGCCAGCAGCCGGACAGCGGCCCAGGAGACCCAGTACTTC.

The rearrangement uses TRBV4-1 and TRBJ1-2; tentatively, D is TRBD1 (6 bases). This CDR3 is 15 amino acids long. V dropped 4 bases and J dropped 5 bases, with 17 bases sitting between them. CDR1 and CDR2 (germline): MGHRA, YSYEKL. In DNA form, the CDR3 reads TGCGCCAGCAGCCGCCAGAGGGGGGCCGCTTATGGCTACACCTTC. Its translation is CASSRQRGAAYGYTF.

The V gene is TRBV10-3, the J gene TRBJ2-6; no reliable D call. CDR1 ENHRY and CDR2 SYGVKD come from the germline V gene. This CDR3 is 16 amino acids long. Trimming removed 0 bases from V and 2 bases from J, with 8 bases in between. CDR3 protein: CAISESSRTGANVLTF. The CDR3 DNA sequence: TGTGCCATCAGTGAGTCGAGCAGGACTGGGGCCAACGTCCTGACTTTC.

V is TRBV6-1 and J is TRBJ2-3; D gene ambiguous. CDR1 and CDR2 (germline): MNHNS, SASEGT. This CDR3 has 15 residues. Trimming removed 6 bases at V and 2 bases at J, with 15 bases between. CDR3 DNA sequence: TGTGCCAGCAGCGAACGCCTTGGGGTCACAGATACGCAGTATTTT. This sequence encodes CASSERLGVTDTQYF.

This chain connects TRBV28 to TRBJ1-4; TRBD1 agrees at 7 bases. CDR1 and CDR2 from the germline V gene are MDHEN and SYDVKM. J gave up 4 bases and V 3 bases, and 5 bases lay outside the gene matches. The CDR3 consists of 15 residues. As DNA, the CDR3 is TGTGCCAGCAGTTTCACAGGGGAGGGTAATGAAAAACTGTTTTTT. Encoded protein: CASSFTGEGNEKLFF. Full variable domain (outside the CDR3, taken from reference TRBV28 and TRBJ1-4): DVKVTQSSRYLVKRTGEKVFLECVQDMDHENMFWYRQDPGLGLRLIYFSYDVKMKEKGDIPEGYSVSREKKERFSLILESASTNQTSMYLCASSFTGEGNEKLFFGSGTQLSVL.

As regards this clonotype: Relative to the germline gene, one junction end is altered; a read error may explain this. The CDR3 sequence: CSAGDPSGGAPDTQYF. CDR3 coding DNA: TGCAGTGCTGGAGATCCTAGCGGGGGGGCGCCAGATACGCAGTATTTT. The chain carries TRBV20-1 and TRBJ2-3, with 12 nucleotides matching TRBD2. The CDR3 has 16 amino acids. The V gene's germline CDR1 is DFQATT and CDR2 SNEGSKA (reference sequence).

The rearrangement links TRBV7-2 to TRBJ2-2; 8 bases map to TRBD2. CDR1 SGHTA and CDR2 FQGNSA come from the germline V gene. The V gene end was trimmed by 5 bases and the J gene end by 6 bases; junction bases not matched to a gene: 5. CDR3 length: 14 residues. The CDR3 loop reads CASSRGGSPGELFF. As DNA, the CDR3 is TGTGCCAGCAGCCGGGGGGGGTCCCCCGGGGAGCTGTTTTTT.

The genes are TRBV2 and TRBJ2-7; TRBD1 is a possible D gene (6 bases). The CDR3 spans 15 residues. Germline V gives CDR1 SNHLY, CDR2 FYNNEI. The ends were cut back, 4 bases at V and 5 bases at J, with 18 bases in the middle. In DNA, the CDR3 is TGTGCCAGCAGTGCGGGCAGGGGCCTCCGGGACGAGCAGTACTTC. This encodes CASSAGRGLRDEQYF.

V usage is TRBV7-2 and J usage is TRBJ1-5, with 7 bases lining up with TRBD1. CDR1 and CDR2 from the germline V gene are SGHTA and FQGNSA. This CDR3 is built from 15 residues. V lost 5 bases and J lost 4; bases outside the gene matches: 8. The CDR3, as DNA: TGTGCCAGCAGCGCCGCAGGGGGGTGGAATCAGCCCCAGCATTTT. This gives the protein CASSAAGGWNQPQHF.

A few counts support this clonotype. J is TRBJ2-7 and V is TRBV29-1; D possibly matches TRBD1 or TRBD2 (5 bases each). CDR3 length equals 13 residues. Germline CDR1 SQVTM, CDR2 ANQGSEA. Trimming took off 3 bases at V and 4 bases at J, with 13 bases between the two ends. CDR3 nucleotides: TGCAGCGTTGAGACCGGGACGGCGTACGAGCAGTACTTC. Translating it yields CSVETGTAYEQYF.

This clonotype was recorded a few times. This sequence joins TRBV29-1 and TRBJ2-5, with D possibly called TRBD1 or TRBD2 (6 bases each). CDR3 length: 14 residues. The V gene's germline CDR1 is SQVTM and CDR2 ANQGSEA. V was trimmed by 1 base and J by 7 bases, leaving 16 bases between them. As DNA, the CDR3 is TGCAGCGTTGAAGCGGGGGCCACAGTGGGGACCCAGTACTTC. Translation: CSVEAGATVGTQYF.